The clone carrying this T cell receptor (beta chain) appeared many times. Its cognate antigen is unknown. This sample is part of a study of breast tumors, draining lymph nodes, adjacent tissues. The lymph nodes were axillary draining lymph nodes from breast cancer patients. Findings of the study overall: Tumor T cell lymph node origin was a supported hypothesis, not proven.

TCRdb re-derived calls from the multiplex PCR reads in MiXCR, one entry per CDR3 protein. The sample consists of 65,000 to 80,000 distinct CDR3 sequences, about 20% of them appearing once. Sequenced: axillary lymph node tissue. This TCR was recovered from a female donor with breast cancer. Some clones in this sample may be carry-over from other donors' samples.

The CDR3 DNA is TGTGCCAGCAGGCTAACAGGGATGGAGGACGAGCAGTACTTC. It is translated as CASRLTGMEDEQYF. This sequence joins TRBV7-9 and TRBJ2-7; D perhaps matches TRBD1 (6 bases). The germline gives CDR1 SEHNR, CDR2 FQNEAQ (reference sequence). The V gene lost 6 bases and the J gene lost 5 bases, with 17 bases spanning the gap. This CDR3 contains 14 residues.